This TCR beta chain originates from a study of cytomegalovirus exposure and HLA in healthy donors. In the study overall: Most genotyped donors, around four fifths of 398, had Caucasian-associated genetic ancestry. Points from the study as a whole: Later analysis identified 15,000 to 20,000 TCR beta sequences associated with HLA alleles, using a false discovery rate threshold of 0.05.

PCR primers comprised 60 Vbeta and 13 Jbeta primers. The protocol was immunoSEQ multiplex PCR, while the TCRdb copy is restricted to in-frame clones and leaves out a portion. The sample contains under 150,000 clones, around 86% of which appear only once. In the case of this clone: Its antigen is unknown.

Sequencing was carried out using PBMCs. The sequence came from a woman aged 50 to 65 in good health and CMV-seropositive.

CDR3 coding DNA: TGTGCCTGGAGATTACAGGGGGCGAGGACTGAAGCTTTCTTT. This sequence encodes CAWRLQGARTEAFF. The V and J genes are TRBV30 and TRBJ1-1; 9 nucleotides match TRBD1. The CDR3 loop spans 14 amino acids. V dropped 3 bases and J dropped 5; count of bases not matched to a gene: 7. The germline CDR1 and CDR2 sequences are GTSNPN and SVGIG (reference sequence).